Listed below are T cell receptor beta chains from one sample, sequenced in a study of T cell repertoires in cytomegalovirus infection. For these TCRs, the target antigens are not known. Each CDR3 protein gets one entry after TCRdb re-called the reads with MiXCR. The table records about 310,000 distinct CDR3 sequences, 20% to 30% of them present only once. Sequenced material: cultured PBMCs, taken from culture after CMV antigen stimulation. The receptors come from a human donor in good health (CMV status not recorded). Some clones in this sample may be carry-over from other donors' samples. The CDR3 runs from the conserved cysteine through the conserved F or W. The D gene is left open where the match is weak. A row's size may be missing; if present it is once, few, many or a size class.

clone_size,d_call,j_call,v_call,cdr3_nt,cdr3_aa
.,.,TRBJ1-6,TRBV7-4,TGTGCCAGCAGCTTACGAGGGGATAATTCACCCCTCCACTTT,CASSLRGDNSPLHF
.,TRBD2,TRBJ2-5,TRBV5-1,TGCGCCAGCAGCTTGGCTAGCGGCCCCCAAGAGACCCAGTACTTC,CASSLASGPQETQYF
few,.,TRBJ2-5,TRBV6-1,TGTGCCAGCAGTGAACTATTAGGGCGGACAACCGCGTACCAAGAGACCCAGTACTTC,CASSELLGRTTAYQETQYF
few,.,TRBJ2-6,TRBV7-2,TGTGCCAGCAGCTTAGAATGGTGGTCCGGGGCCAACGTCCTGACTTTC,CASSLEWWSGANVLTF
few,.,TRBJ1-5,TRBV20-1,TGCAGTGTTCAAAGACCGGGACAAAATCAGCCCCAGCATTTT,CSVQRPGQNQPQHF
many,TRBD1,TRBJ1-6,TRBV7-2,TGTGCCAGCAGCCTACAGGGGAGCTCCTATAATTCACCCCTCCACTTT,CASSLQGSSYNSPLHF
many,TRBD1,TRBJ2-1,TRBV7-2,TGTGCCAGCAGGGATCCCGCCGGGACAGGGAGGAATGAGCAGTTCTTC,CASRDPAGTGRNEQFF
many,.,TRBJ2-7,TRBV20-1,TGCAGTGCTACTACCAGGGGTAACGAGCAGTACTTC,CSATTRGNEQYF
.,.,TRBJ2-3,TRBV28,TGTGCCAGCAGTTTACAGGGACCAGATACGCAGTATTTT,CASSLQGPDTQYF
.,.,TRBJ1-1,TRBV3-1,TGTGCCACTACGACCGGGGGAGGCACTGAAGCTTTCTTT,CATTTGGGTEAFF
few,.,TRBJ1-6,TRBV6-1,TGTGCCAGCAGTACCCGACAGGTGGATTCACCCCTCCACTTT,CASSTRQVDSPLHF
many,TRBD2,TRBJ2-1,TRBV7-2,TGTGCCAGCAGCTTTGGACCGACTAGCGGGAGGCGTAATGAGCAGTTCTTC,CASSFGPTSGRRNEQFF
few,TRBD1,TRBJ2-2,TRBV11-2,TGTGCCAGCAGTTCCCGACAGGGGGAATCCGGGGAGCTGTTTTTT,CASSSRQGESGELFF
many,.,TRBJ2-3,TRBV2,TGTGCCAGCAGTGAGCTGGAGTTGGGCACAGATACGCAGTATTTT,CASSELELGTDTQYF
.,.,TRBJ2-7,TRBV4-1,TGCGCCAGCAGCCAAGGGGATCTCGGGACCGCCTTCTACGAGCAGTACTTC,CASSQGDLGTAFYEQYF
.,TRBD1,TRBJ1-3,TRBV2,TGTGCCAGCAGTGACCAGGGGGCGCGGGGAAACACCATATATTTT,CASSDQGARGNTIYF
.,.,TRBJ2-5,TRBV11-2,TGTGCCAGCAGCTTAGTATTCGGGGAGGAGACCCAGTACTTC,CASSLVFGEETQYF
.,TRBD2,TRBJ2-2,TRBV7-2,TGTGCCAGCAAGCGGGGATCGTCACCCGGGGAGCTGTTTTTT,CASKRGSSPGELFF
.,TRBD1,TRBJ2-6,TRBV29-1,TGCAGCGTGACAGGGTTCTCTGGGGCCAACGTCCTGACTTTC,CSVTGFSGANVLTF
few,TRBD2,TRBJ2-3,TRBV4-3,TGCGCCAGCAGCCAAGGGGAGGTTTACTGGACTAGCGGCACAGATACGCAGTATTTT,CASSQGEVYWTSGTDTQYF
few,TRBD2,TRBJ2-1,TRBV12-3/TRBV12-4,TGTGCCAGCAGTCCTCCGGGACTAAGCGTTAATGAGCAGTTCTTC,CASSPPGLSVNEQFF
.,.,TRBJ2-1,TRBV19,TGTGCCAGTAGTATAGGGCCTTACAATGAGCAGTTCTTC,CASSIGPYNEQFF
few,TRBD2,TRBJ2-2,TRBV10-3,TGTGCCATCAGTGAGACTGGCAGCGGGAGGGCCCACACCGGGGAGCTGTTTTTT,CAISETGSGRAHTGELFF
many,.,TRBJ2-1,TRBV7-2,TGTGCCAGCAGCTTCGCGTCTTTTGACTACAATGAGCAGTTCTTC,CASSFASFDYNEQFF
.,TRBD1,TRBJ1-2,TRBV19,TGTGCCAGTAGCACCCGGACAGGGAGTGTGGGCTACACCTTC,CASSTRTGSVGYTF
.,.,TRBJ1-3,TRBV19,TGTGCCAGTAGCGACCACGGGCCCTCTGGAAACACCATATATTTT,CASSDHGPSGNTIYF
.,TRBD2,TRBJ2-7,TRBV6-2/TRBV6-3,TGTGCCAGCAGGTCGCTAGCGGGAGTATCCGAGCAGTACTTC,CASRSLAGVSEQYF
.,TRBD1,TRBJ1-1,TRBV18,TGTGCCAGCTCACCAGGGGGACAGGGCCCTGAAGCTTTCTTT,CASSPGGQGPEAFF
once,.,TRBJ2-1,TRBV19,TGTGCCAGTAGTCAGACTGTCTCCTACAATGAGCAGTTCTTC,CASSQTVSYNEQFF
.,TRBD2,TRBJ2-7,TRBV28,TGTGCCAGCAGTGAGTTGACTAGCGGGAGTCTCGAGCAGTACTTC,CASSELTSGSLEQYF
few,.,TRBJ2-5,TRBV6-2/TRBV6-3,TGTGCCAGCAGTTACCAGGGGTGGGAGACCCAGTACTTC,CASSYQGWETQYF
many,.,TRBJ2-2,TRBV7-9,TGTGCCAGCAGCTTAGGCCCCCAGGGGAGCGACACCGGGGAGCTGTTTTTT,CASSLGPQGSDTGELFF
.,TRBD1,TRBJ2-3,TRBV4-3,TGCGCCAGCAGCCAAGCACAGGGGGCAGATACGCAGTATTTT,CASSQAQGADTQYF
many,TRBD1,TRBJ2-5,TRBV7-9,TGTGCCAGCAGCTTGTGGACAGGAGAGACCCAGTACTTC,CASSLWTGETQYF
.,TRBD2,TRBJ2-1,TRBV14,TGTGCCAGCAGCCAAGTGGGGACTAGTATCTACAATGAGCAGTTCTTC,CASSQVGTSIYNEQFF
.,TRBD2,TRBJ2-1,TRBV6-2/TRBV6-3,TGTGCCAGCAGTCCGGCCGTAGCGGGAGTAAGCAATGAGCAGTTCTTC,CASSPAVAGVSNEQFF
.,TRBD1,TRBJ1-1,TRBV9,TGTGCCAGCAGCGAGGACAGGGAGAACACTGAAGCTTTCTTT,CASSEDRENTEAFF
.,.,TRBJ1-1,TRBV12-3/TRBV12-4,TGTGCCAGCAGCTCCCTGACAGGAAACACTGAAGCTTTCTTT,CASSSLTGNTEAFF
many,TRBD1,TRBJ2-3,TRBV20-1,TGCAGTGCTAGACCAGGGGGCGACACAGATACGCAGTATTTT,CSARPGGDTDTQYF
.,TRBD2,TRBJ2-1,TRBV4-3,TGCGCCAGCAGTCGGGATAATGGCGGGAGGGTATACAATGAGCAGTTCTTC,CASSRDNGGRVYNEQFF
.,.,TRBJ2-5,TRBV10-3,TGTGCCATCAGTGATTCACCGCAAGAGACCCAGTACTTC,CAISDSPQETQYF
.,TRBD1,TRBJ1-1,TRBV7-9,TGTGCCAGCAGCTTAGCACAGGGGGGATGGACTGAAGCTTTCTTT,CASSLAQGGWTEAFF
.,.,TRBJ2-5,TRBV4-2,TGTGCCAGCAGCCAAGCCACAGACCAAGAGACCCAGTACTTC,CASSQATDQETQYF
few,.,TRBJ2-1,TRBV7-9,TGTGCCAGCAGCAAATTGATCAATGAGCAGTTCTTC,CASSKLINEQFF
many,TRBD1,TRBJ1-2,TRBV27,TGTGCCAGCAGTTTATTTTCAATGGGGCAGGGGGCGCAGAGTAGCTATGGCTACACCTTC,CASSLFSMGQGAQSSYGYTF
few,.,TRBJ2-1,TRBV6-1,TGTGCCAGCAGCGAGAGAACGCTCAGGAATGAGCAGTTCTTC,CASSERTLRNEQFF
.,TRBD2,TRBJ2-5,TRBV20-1,TGCAGTGCCGAGACACCCGCGGGAGCAAAACAAGAGACCCAGTACTTC,CSAETPAGAKQETQYF
once,TRBD1,TRBJ1-2,TRBV27,TGTGCCAGCAGTCTCGAAGGGGGCGCCGTCTATGGCTACACCTTC,CASSLEGGAVYGYTF
.,TRBD2,TRBJ2-5,TRBV6-1,TGTGCCAGCAGTCACTTATTGACTCTAGCGGGATATGACCAAGAGACCCAGTACTTC,CASSHLLTLAGYDQETQYF
.,.,TRBJ1-2,TRBV4-3,TGCGCCAGCAGCCCCAATCATCGGGTAGGGGGAGGGGATGGCTACACCTTC,CASSPNHRVGGGDGYTF